These 15 T cell receptor beta chains share one sample of origin, sequenced in a study of T cells in Graves' hyperthyroidism and ophthalmopathy. RNA transcripts served as the template for amplifying TCR beta CDR3 regions. The primer set for the first-round RT-PCR of the TCR CDR3 was HTBI. TCRdb re-called the multiplex PCR reads through MiXCR, storing one row per CDR3 protein. The data hold over 90,000 distinct CDR3 sequences, with 45% to 50% observed a single time. The sequencing sample was made of blood. These receptors originate from a man aged 40-55 years with Graves' hyperthyroidism.

In this sample, this clonotype turned up many times. V gene TRBV28 combines with J gene TRBJ2-7; 10 bases line up with TRBD2. There are 13 residues in the CDR3. Germline assignment: CDR1 MDHEN and CDR2 SYDVKM. The CDR3 is CASSLSGRALESV. The DNA for the CDR3 is TGTGCCAGCAGTTTAAGCGGGAGGGCCCTCGAAAGTGTG.

The chain joins TRBV20-1 to TRBJ2-1; TRBD2 agrees at 8 bases. The CDR3 contains 14 residues. CDR1 and CDR2 (germline): DFQATT, SNEGSKA (reference sequence). Trimming at V came to 3 bases and at J to 2 bases, leaving 3 bases not matched to a gene. CDR3 loop: CSASPGGPYNEQFF. CDR3 sequence (DNA): TGCAGTGCTAGTCCGGGGGGGCCCTACAATGAGCAGTTCTTC.

This chain joins TRBV7-9 and TRBJ2-3; 10 bases align to TRBD2. Looked up from germline, CDR1 is SEHNR and CDR2 is FQNEAQ (reference sequence). CDR3 length: 14 residues. Losses at the gene ends were 7 bases for V and 0 bases for J; bases not matched to a gene: 1. The CDR3 reads CASKLAGSTDTQYF. DNA of the CDR3: TGTGCCAGCAAACTAGCGGGGAGCACAGATACGCAGTATTTT.

The chain couples TRBV5-1 to TRBJ2-7; D unclear. The CDR3 covers 12 residues. Germline-derived CDR1 and CDR2 are SGHRS and YFSETQ. V dropped 0 bases and J dropped 5 bases, with 6 bases sitting between them. The CDR3 DNA sequence: TGCGCCAGCAGCTTGGACATCCACGAGCAGTACTTC. Amino acids: CASSLDIHEQYF.

The chain is built from TRBV11-2 and TRBJ2-7, with 9 bases lining up with TRBD1. There are 16 residues in the CDR3. Trimming cost V 1 base and J 3 bases; bases outside gene matches: 7. In germline, CDR1 is SGHAT, CDR2 FQNNGV. CDR3 residues: CASSLVGTGRYYEQYF. In nucleotides, the CDR3 is TGTGCCAGCAGCTTAGTGGGGACAGGGAGATACTACGAGCAGTACTTC.

In the case of this clonotype: A much larger clone differs from this one at a single base, so this may be a read error. The rearrangement joins TRBV6-2 or TRBV6-3 to TRBJ2-1, with 13 bases lining up with TRBD2. The germline V gene has CDR1 MNHEY and CDR2 SVGEGT. This CDR3 is 16 amino acids long. The V gene end was trimmed by 6 bases and the J gene end by 6 bases; junction bases not matched to a gene: 8. Here the CDR3 DNA reads TGTGCCAGCAGAATGACTAGCGGGAGGAAGGTCAATGAGCAGTTCTTC. Protein: CASRMTSGRKVNEQFF.

This clonotype was seen at least ten times. The chain carries TRBV7-9 and TRBJ1-2; TRBD1 is a possible D gene (6 bases). Per the germline V gene, CDR1 is SEHNR and CDR2 is FQNEAQ (reference sequence). Trimming cost V 2 bases and J 2 bases, with 15 bases left between them. This CDR3 spans 16 amino acids. The CDR3: CASSLRGGEGNYGYTF. CDR3 nucleotides: TGTGCCAGCAGCTTAAGAGGGGGAGAGGGCAACTATGGCTACACCTTC. Using reference TRBV7-9 and TRBJ1-2 for the parts outside the CDR3, the full variable domain is DTGVSQNPRHKITKRGQNVTFRCDPISEHNRLYWYRQTLGQGPEFLTYFQNEAQLEKSRLLSDRFSAERPKGSFSTLEIQRTEQGDSAMYLCASSLRGGEGNYGYTFGSGTRLTVV.

For this clonotype: This may come from a read error, since a much larger clone is one base off. The chain uses TRBV9 and TRBJ2-2; 9 bases line up with TRBD2. CDR1 and CDR2 (germline): SGDLS, YYNGEE. The CDR3 is 16 residues long. CDR3 sequence: CAGSAPGAGGSGELFF. The CDR3 nucleotides are TGTGCCGGCAGCGCCCCAGGGGCGGGAGGGTCCGGGGAGCTGTTTTTT.

This chain connects TRBV7-9 to TRBJ1-1; 8 bases line up with TRBD1. V lost 5 bases, J lost 7 bases, and 9 bases stayed unmatched. The CDR3 covers 14 residues. The germline CDR1 and CDR2 sequences are SEHNR and FQNEAQ (reference sequence). The CDR3 region is CASSDDRGTNEAFF. In DNA form, the CDR3 reads TGTGCCAGCAGCGACGACAGGGGAACTAATGAAGCTTTCTTT.

The V and J genes are TRBV29-1 and TRBJ1-2, with TRBD1 identical over 7 bases. Germline values: CDR1 SQVTM, CDR2 ANQGSEA. Trimming at V came to 6 bases and at J to 12 bases, leaving 13 bases not matched to a gene. This CDR3 is built from 12 residues. The chain's CDR3 is CSVAAGGVGNTF. The CDR3 nucleotides read TGCAGCGTCGCAGCAGGGGGAGTCGGAAACACCTTC.

This clonotype was observed many times. This chain uses TRBV19 with TRBJ1-2, with unresolved D. V lost 6 bases and J lost 2, with 16 bases in between. The CDR3 sequence is 15 residues long. Per the germline V gene, CDR1 is LNHDA and CDR2 is SQIVND (reference sequence). The CDR3 nucleotides are TGTGCCAGTAGATCGGGTGATGGGAGGAACTATGGCTACACCTTC. Protein sequence: CASRSGDGRNYGYTF.

This clonotype has ten or more counts. The chain employs TRBV5-5 and TRBJ2-2, with TRBD2 matching 8 bases. This CDR3 spans 16 amino acids. The germline V gene encodes CDR1 SGHKS and CDR2 YYEKEE (reference sequence). With 0 bases clipped from V and 7 bases from J, the junction kept 8 bases outside the gene matches. In nucleotides, the CDR3 is TGTGCCAGCAGCTTGGTGCGGGGGGACCGGGGCGGGGAGCTGTTTTTT. Its protein product is CASSLVRGDRGGELFF.

The sample holds many counts of this clonotype. V is TRBV12-3 or TRBV12-4 and J is TRBJ1-1, with D perhaps matching TRBD1 (6 bases). The CDR3 contains 12 residues. Trimming removed 7 bases from V and 5 bases from J, with 11 bases in between. CDR3 residues: CASNSRGTEAFF. The CDR3, as DNA: TGTGCCAGCAATTCAAGGGGGACTGAAGCTTTCTTT.

Turning to this clonotype: One end of the junction fails to match germline, which may point to a read error. The rearrangement uses TRBV7-9 and TRBJ2-2; D perhaps matches TRBD2 (6 bases). This CDR3 region has 15 residues. Looked up from germline, CDR1 is SEHNR and CDR2 is FQNEAQ (reference sequence). The CDR3 DNA follows: TGTGCCAGCAGCCTGGGGACTGGGAACACCGGGGAGCCGTTCTTT. Translated, it gives CASSLGTGNTGEPFF.

This chain uses TRBV2 with TRBJ1-5; tentatively, D is TRBD1 (6 bases). The CDR3 contains 14 residues. Looked up from germline, CDR1 is SNHLY and CDR2 is FYNNEI. The germline V and J ends were trimmed by 2 bases and 7 bases, with 12 bases remaining between them. The CDR3 sequence: CASSEQGIGQPQHF. Written as DNA, the CDR3 is TGTGCCAGCAGTGAACAGGGGATAGGACAGCCCCAGCATTTT.